The present TCR beta chain was sequenced within a study of CD8 T cells in ankylosing spondylitis. General study findings and limits: Several of the motif variants were reported before in synovial fluid and blood from reactive arthritis. Clones linked to the disease showed a CD8+ phenotype. They occurred at relatively low frequencies in peripheral blood.

Trimming stripped 3 bases from V and 6 bases from J, with 18 bases between. There are 15 residues in the CDR3. Germline V gene lookup returns CDR1 SGHRS and CDR2 YFSETQ. To note about this clonotype: What it binds is not known.

Libraries for TCR beta were made by quantitative 5'-RACE with molecular barcodes. From the 5' RACE reads, TCRdb called clonotypes with MiXCR, one entry per CDR3 protein. The sample shows approximately 340,000 distinct CDR3 sequences, roughly 14% of them seen only once. This receptor was identified in a male donor with ankylosing spondylitis or in good health (not recorded which). The J gene is TRBJ1-2, the V gene TRBV5-1, with D hard to call. Sequencing was carried out using blood, either unsorted or a sorted T cell fraction (not recorded which). CDR3 loop: CASSSRPGDWDGYTF. For the CDR3, the DNA is TGCGCCAGCAGCTCAAGACCGGGAGACTGGGATGGCTACACCTTC.